This TCR beta chain comes out of a study of blood T cells in healthy people across ages (dated by TCRdb to the mid-2010s). About the investigation overall: In model experiments, template switching captured about one uniquely barcoded TCR beta cDNA molecule for every two T cells. The study measured age-related changes in TCR beta repertoire diversity using deep sequencing normalized with unique cDNA molecular identifiers. The donors were split into four age groups: young (average around 15 years), middle-aged (over 35), aged (about 62) and long-lived (roughly 80). Donors of different ages were randomly distributed across sequencing lanes to avoid experimental bias. Using the same blood draw, the study looked at two additional independent replicas of 1 million unique cDNA reads for two donors, one aged 18 to 30 and the other aged 80 or older.

Broad study findings and their caveats: Because profiling used bulk unsorted PBMCs, naive and antigen-experienced compartments could not be compared conclusively. The CMV infection status of donors was not known, potentially confounding age-related changes in expanded clonotypes. Compared with the aged group, the long-lived group had more naive CD4+ T cells, fewer expanded clones and increased TCR diversity, a pattern suggesting age selection. The percentage of naive T cells measured by flow cytometry correlated strongly with observed TCR beta diversity. Observed TCR beta diversity per million T cells fell roughly linearly with age, and a significant reduction was already apparent by age around 40. Total diversity estimates from one million sequenced T cells were considered lower bounds and underestimates.

The roughly 37 donors, aged 6 to 90 years, were systemically healthy Caucasian individuals from Russia. Each donor gave roughly 9 milliliters of peripheral blood, drawn into EDTA-treated Vacutainer tubes. Ficoll-Paque density-gradient centrifugation was used to isolate PBMCs, with at least 7 million per sample. Trizol reagent was used to extract total RNA from PBMCs, with at least 6 micrograms per sample. Naive CD45RAhigh/CD27high T cell percentages were measured by flow cytometry on a PBMC aliquot from every donor. Including cysteine and phenylalanine, the CDR3 has 12 amino acids. The DNA shown is the 36-base CDR3, in frame from base 1. Taken from the germline V gene, the CDR1 and CDR2 loops are MDHEN and SYDVKM. V loses 6 bases, J loses 7 bases, and the germline ends lie 11 bases apart. The library was produced with 5' RACE. The sequencing machine was an Illumina HiSeq 2500. A second roughly 6 to 11 cycle PCR used a sample-barcoded 5' primer and a J-beta primer mix. A template-switch 5' adaptor carrying 12 random nucleotides introduced a unique molecular identifier onto each TCR beta cDNA molecule. Each sample yielded at least 2.5 million CDR3-containing paired-end reads. The Mint cDNA synthesis kit, primed by a TRBC-specific oligonucleotide, was used to synthesize first-strand cDNA from all RNA. After uracil-DNA glycosylase treatment, a first 18-cycle PCR used universal primers M1SS and BC2_uni_R on all cDNA. The study's own analysis went as follows. For normalization, 1 million high-quality reads were randomly selected from each sample, with every read carrying a distinct molecular identifier. Instead of being binned into consensus sequences, reads with shared molecular identifiers were discarded. MiTCR, with a Q25 quality threshold and the strictest error-elimination algorithm, was used for CDR3 identification, clonotype clustering and error correction. A nonparametric unseen species model with Euler transformation was used to estimate lower-bound total TCR beta diversity. The raw public data were reprocessed by TCRdb itself: fastp quality trimming at Q25, MiXCR clonotype calling, in-frame beta chains only. CDR3 protein duplicates are merged, each entry listing the most common genes and DNA. The V and J calls were not made by the authors but by TCRdb's processing. This sample gives over 1,200,000 distinct CDR3 sequences in total; 59% of them show up just once. In total, the top ten clones hold 5.5% to 8% of the sample.

This clonotype showed up just a few times. Its antigen remains unidentified. Base quality data are lacking; no much larger clone is found one base away. The rearranged segments are TRBV28 and TRBJ2-3, with no confidently assigned D gene. Material for sequencing was blood. The receptor comes from a man between 18 and 35 years old in good health. The CDR3 is CASSQLQNTQYF. The sequence in DNA is TGTGCCAGCAGCCAACTCCAGAATACGCAGTATTTT.